Detailed here is one TCR beta chain. The data originate from a study of blood T cell repertoires in COVID-19. At the level of the study: Donors in the United States, Italy and Spain gave samples during acute or convalescent COVID-19. Nucleic acid was either cDNA or gDNA, and it came from T cells, B-cell-depleted T cells, or PBMCs.

TCRdb keeps only in-frame clones here, not all; method: immunoSEQ multiplex PCR. The table includes 45,000 to 60,000 clones, 65% to 80% detected once. The receptor was derived from a human donor with active or convalescent COVID-19. The donor label of this sample is uncertain. The material sequenced was peripheral blood.

In DNA, the CDR3 is TGTGCCATCAACGGACAGGGTGGCTACAATGAGCAGTTCTTC. The encoded protein is CAINGQGGYNEQFF. The chain joins TRBV10-3 to TRBJ2-1, with 8 positions matching TRBD1. With 7 bases clipped from V and 3 bases from J, the junction kept 5 bases outside the gene matches. The CDR3 is made up of 14 amino acids. Germline values: CDR1 ENHRY, CDR2 SYGVKD.